The sequence of this T cell receptor beta chain was determined in a study of cytomegalovirus exposure and HLA in healthy donors (dated by TCRdb to about 2017). Regarding the study in general: An earlier analysis of roughly 500 of the donors reported approximately 270 Gb of sequence data and some 120 million unique TCR beta sequences from some 180 million T cells. An early release that covered about 640 HLA-typed donors contained 300 to 350 gigabases of sequencing data and about 84 million unique TCR sequences. The genetic ancestry cluster associated with self-reported Caucasian donors included around 76% of the 398 genotyped donors. The aim of the study was to test whether cataloging public T cell receptors could identify signatures of past pathogen exposure. Using immunosequencing, the study profiled T cell repertoires from 500 to 800 subjects and related those repertoires to cytomegalovirus serostatus. Besides the first cohort of 550 to 750 subjects, a separate validation cohort made up of 120 different subjects was used. High-throughput TCR immunosequencing, statistical association of individual TCRs with disease status, and machine learning were combined to predict cytomegalovirus infection status. A later analysis re-analyzed previously published TCR beta repertoires from approximately 700 donors and added high-resolution HLA genotyping to study TCR occurrence patterns. The later analysis used no new phenotypic data to find candidate immune exposures, relying instead on TCR beta sequences and their occurrence across donors. An earlier analysis of roughly 600 of the donors used high-throughput TCR beta sequencing to judge whether each TCR beta V gene segment behaved as functional or pseudogenic. Donor age, sex, ethnicity and CMV serostatus were compiled alongside the repertoire data. Genome-wide SNP genotypes for about three fifths of the 666 donors were used in a later genetic analysis, which treated that subset as a discovery cohort. All discovery cohort repertoires had been generated using a single sequencing platform. HLA typing covered class I and class II loci at four-digit resolution. Typing coverage varied by locus: roughly 620-640 donors for A, B, C, DRB1 and DQB1; about 520 for DQA1; nearly 610 for DPA1; approximately 490 for DPB1. A few DR-DQ haplotypes were treated as single units for association and clustering because of strong linkage in the cohort. On average, about 200,000 unique TCR beta nucleotide sequences were sequenced per donor among about 400 genotyped donors of the cohort, with roughly 19% of those sequences being non-productive.

The library was obtained by the immunoSEQ multiplex PCR assay. For the multiplex PCR, a mixture combining 60 forward primers for TCR Vbeta segments and 13 reverse primers for TCR Jbeta segments was used. The CDR3 region of rearranged TCR beta genes was amplified from genomic DNA with a multiplex PCR assay. On the Illumina HiSeq System, the amplified TCR beta libraries were sequenced as 87-base-pair reads. As for how the authors treated the data: A later analysis counted about 76 million unique TCR beta chains across the 550 to 800 repertoires, and around 12 million of these chains were shared by at least two donors. Raw reads were error-corrected and collapsed into unique sequences with a nearest-neighbor algorithm that merged closely related sequences to remove PCR and sequencing errors. V, D and J gene segments were assigned by aligning CDR3 sequences to IMGT reference sequences. For a sequence to be retained, at least a six-nucleotide match to both a V gene segment and a J gene segment was required. Rearrangements were called productive when the CDR3 lacked stop codons and stayed in frame with V and J; all others were non-productive. Following IMGT convention, CDR3 was defined as the stretch from the second conserved V-encoded cysteine to the conserved J-encoded phenylalanine. The earlier analysis of 587 of the donors excluded any sequence lacking an unambiguous match to a single V gene segment. In an earlier analysis of several hundred of the donors, V segments were called functional above 56.7% productive rearrangements and were called segregating when the between-donor standard deviation exceeded 5%. A statistical classification framework was developed to diagnose cytomegalovirus status using the catalog of TCR beta chain sequences. In a later analysis, TCR nucleotide sequences were compared against IMGT/GENE-DB human TR gene sequences so that V and J genes could be assigned. Using the TCRdist pipeline, a later analysis assigned CDR3 sequences along with most-parsimonious VDJ recombination scenarios. In a later analysis, every TCR beta chain was defined by the combination of its CDR3 amino acid sequence and its V-gene family, and reads without a unique V-gene family were dropped. In a later analysis, 450 to 600 highly shared, low-generation-probability nucleotide sequences were removed to address suspected cross-contamination and a sequencing artifact. In a later analysis, a clonal expansion index for each public chain was calculated from normalized within-repertoire ranks of inferred template counts. In a later analysis, generation probabilities were computed with a VDJ recombination model fitted to out-of-frame rearrangements, and the resulting probabilities were checked against IGoR. A later analysis scored TCR-TCR, TCR-HLA and TCR-CMV co-occurrence with hypergeometric tests, applying a repertoire-size bias correction to TCR pairs. A later analysis estimated false discovery rates by permuting HLA or CMV assignments 20 times. In a later analysis, co-occurring TCRs were grouped using DBSCAN, and TCRdist sequence similarity was added for clustering within HLA-allele-positive subsets. Co-occurrence clustering excluded repertoires with fewer than 30,000 or more than 120,000 public chains, plus five with anomalous nucleotide sharing. TCRdb holds this immuneACCESS table with in-frame rearrangements only. Some clones are missing; in checked studies, unresolved V genes explain under half, and the rest has no known cause. Clone size and the V and J calls come from that table; the DNA yielded D and trimming. Present in this sample are about 96,000 clones, around 79% of which were seen just once. The ten largest clones add up to around 3% of the sample.

Overall results and qualifications from the work: Several of the top co-occurrence clusters appeared to be linked to parvovirus B19, influenza, CMV and Epstein-Barr virus, according to a later analysis. Linkage disequilibrium might explain the correlated functional status among segregating V segments, but an unknown experimental factor could not be excluded. In a later analysis, HLA-associated TCR beta chains were found to be more clonally expanded and to have lower generation probabilities than equally common non-associated chains. A further reported finding was that TCR beta sequences accurately predicted the HLA-A and HLA-B alleles for most subjects in the first cohort. The sequencing pipeline was judged likely to have produced a cluster of highly shared sequence variants as a technical artifact. In a later analysis, 16,951 TCR beta sequences were associated with specific HLA alleles at a false discovery rate of 0.05. According to a later analysis, most CMV-associated TCR beta chains appeared to be HLA-restricted, and the HLA associations seemed to be driven largely by CMV exposure. In this cohort, only TCR beta chains were sequenced, and detectable features were limited by the absence of alpha or paired-chain data. Roughly uniform sequencing depth across donors was assumed in presence/absence analyses, although this assumption may not hold. A later analysis found that TCR association rates varied across HLA loci, with DRB1 alleles showing the most associated TCRs and HLA-C alleles the fewest. Cytomegalovirus status was reported to be diagnosed by the classifier with high specificity and sensitivity in both the original and validation cohorts. HLA typing was unavailable for some donors at each locus, so association tests used only the typed subset. While some public TCRs were present in many individuals, most TCR sequences turned up only very rarely across donors. CMV serostatus was the only immune exposure information available for the cohort. A later genetic analysis reported fewer N-insertions in productive TCRs among donors in an Asian-associated ancestry cluster than the roughly 690-donor mean. Three of the identified cytomegalovirus-associated TCR beta chains were confirmed in vitro to be specific for cytomegalovirus antigens. In a later genetic analysis, a missense DCLRE1C variant was associated with V-gene and J-gene trimming of TCR beta chains, and the association was replicated in an independent cohort. In an earlier analysis of several hundred of the donors, most TCR beta V segments were observed in productive rearrangements about 87% or about 30% of the time, broadly matching IMGT annotations. The study listed around 160 TCR beta chains as associated with cytomegalovirus. The authors suggested that the approach could potentially be extended to other disease states and immunological phenotypes. The earlier analysis of approximately 590 of the donors excluded some 15 rarely observed V segments, including chromosome 9 orphons, because counts were too low. Strong co-occurrence of HLA alleles, especially DR and DQ, made assigning TCR associations to individual alleles difficult.

This clone was observed a handful of times. The specificity of this receptor is unknown. No base quality information exists; no much larger clone differs at one position. In total, roughly 670 healthy bone marrow donors made up the cohort. All cohort members were sampled while nominally healthy, although unrecorded immune exposures were likely present. The donor tested CMV seropositive and was one of the 289 seropositive cohort members. Each donor provided a peripheral blood sample, and peripheral blood mononuclear cells were used for TCR beta sequencing. Genomic DNA was extracted from the blood cell samples with the Qiagen DNeasy Blood Extraction Kit. The sequenced material came from PBMCs. This TCR came from a female donor in good health and CMV-seropositive.

The sequence in DNA is TGCAGCGTTGAGGGAGGCACCTTCCCCCTCGGGGCTTTCTTT. This gives the protein CSVEGGTFPLGAFF. The chain uses TRBV29-1 and TRBJ1-1, with no confidently assigned D gene. Sequences SQVTM (CDR1) and ANQGSEA (CDR2) are obtained from the germline V gene. From the cysteine through the phenylalanine, the CDR3 covers 14 amino acids. CDR3 DNA is the only sequence kept; it has 42 bases, read in frame from the first base. The V end loses 3 bases and the J end loses 11 bases, and a stretch of 22 bases separates them.